The T cell receptor beta chain described here comes from a study of T cells in Graves' hyperthyroidism and ophthalmopathy. RNA transcripts yielded amplified TCR beta CDR3 regions. The HTBI primer set served for first-round RT-PCR of the TCR CDR3. Each CDR3 protein is one row after TCRdb ran MiXCR on the multiplex PCR reads. This sample yields 400,000 or so distinct CDR3 sequences, of which 15% are seen a single time; about 20% belongs to the top ten. The CDR3 consists of 16 residues. Trimming cost V 2 bases and J 6 bases; bases outside gene matches: 8. Germline CDR1 KGHDR, CDR2 SFDVKD. The sample holds many counts of this clonotype.

J is TRBJ2-1 and V is TRBV24-1; TRBD1 matches 8 bases. The source is a woman aged 55-69 years with Graves' ophthalmopathy. The sequenced sample was blood. The CDR3 DNA follows: TGTGCCACCAGTGATTGGGGCAGGGGGCGATCCAATGAGCAGTTCTTC. Translating it yields CATSDWGRGRSNEQFF.